This entry lists 31 T cell receptor beta chains sequenced from one sample in a study of CD8+ T cells in alopecia areata. Treatment here: oral pan-JAK inhibitor, 5-10 mg twice daily. cDNA prepared by RNA extraction and subsequent reverse transcription served as the template for sequencing. Profiled with immunoSEQ multiplex PCR; TCRdb holds only in-frame clones, not every one. The sample consists of more than 200,000 clones, less than 65% of them appearing once. The material was CD4+ T cells sorted from blood, obtained at week 4, from a patient treated with tofacitinib. The receptors derive from a human donor with alopecia areata.

V usage is TRBV7-8 and J usage is TRBJ2-5; D is ambiguous. Germline CDR1 SGHVS, CDR2 FQNEAQ. This CDR3 is 12 amino acids long. Trimming took 1 base from V and 5 from J, leaving 5 bases between them. The DNA of the CDR3 is TGTGCCAGCAGCTTAGGTCCCGAGACCCAGTACTTC. Protein sequence: CASSLGPETQYF.

V gene TRBV6-1 combines with J gene TRBJ2-7; tentatively, D is TRBD2 (5 bases). V lost 10 bases, J lost 4 bases, and 14 bases lay in between. Germline V lookup: CDR1 MNHNS, CDR2 SASEGT. The CDR3 extends over 12 amino acids. The CDR3 nucleotides read TGTGCCACCTCCTCAGGAGGTTACGAGCAGTACTTC. Translated, it gives CATSSGGYEQYF.

The chain combines TRBV5-1 with TRBJ2-3; maybe TRBD2 (5 bases). Deletions cut 4 bases from V and 0 bases from J, with 9 bases between. The CDR3 length is 14 residues. The germline CDR1 and CDR2 sequences are SGHRS and YFSETQ. CDR3 bases: TGCGCCAGCAGCAGACTAATAAGCACAGATACGCAGTATTTT. This codes for CASSRLISTDTQYF.

V and J are TRBV2 and TRBJ1-1, with D possibly matching TRBD1 (5 bases). Germline V gives CDR1 SNHLY, CDR2 FYNNEI. The CDR3 contains 14 residues. V was trimmed by 1 base and J by 0 bases, leaving 6 bases between them. The CDR3 DNA follows: TGTGCCAGCAGTGAAGGACAGATGAACACTGAAGCTTTCTTT. This gives the protein CASSEGQMNTEAFF.

This chain joins TRBV9 and TRBJ1-5; D gene uncertain. The V end was cut by 2 bases, the J end by 3 bases, with 9 bases between. Germline lookup yields CDR1 SGDLS and CDR2 YYNGEE. The CDR3 consists of 14 residues. The DNA of the CDR3 is TGTGCCAGCAGCGTTGGATGGGACAATCAGCCCCAGCATTTT. Its protein is CASSVGWDNQPQHF.

The V call is TRBV10-3, the J call TRBJ1-2; 8 bases are a match to TRBD1. Germline V gene sequence: CDR1 ENHRY, CDR2 SYGVKD. The CDR3 sequence is 14 residues long. Trimming removed 6 bases from V and 6 bases from J; junction bases left unmatched: 9. The chain's CDR3 is CAISYDRGRDGYTF. The CDR3, as DNA: TGTGCCATCAGCTACGACAGGGGCCGGGATGGCTACACCTTC.

The rearrangement uses TRBV7-2 and TRBJ1-1; D ambiguous. Germline values: CDR1 SGHTA, CDR2 FQGNSA. CDR3 length: 15 amino acids. V lost 5 bases and J 0 bases, leaving 13 bases between the germline ends. The CDR3 coding sequence is TGTGCCAGCAGCACCAGTACAGTCCTGAACACTGAAGCTTTCTTT. This codes for CASSTSTVLNTEAFF.

V gene TRBV30 combines with J gene TRBJ1-3, with D unclear. V dropped 4 bases and J dropped 7 bases, with 8 bases sitting between them. The germline V gene encodes CDR1 GTSNPN and CDR2 SVGIG (reference sequence). The CDR3 sequence is 11 residues long. CDR3 in amino acids: CAWTIMNTIYF. For the CDR3, the DNA is TGTGCCTGGACCATTATGAACACCATATATTTT.

This chain links TRBV27 with TRBJ1-1; 8 bases map to TRBD1. The CDR3 has 14 residues. Germline loops: CDR1 MNHEY, CDR2 SMNVEV (reference sequence). V lost 7 bases, J lost 4 bases, and 8 bases stayed unmatched. The CDR3 nucleotides read TGTGCCAGCACCGGACAGGGAGGGGGCACTGAAGCTTTCTTT. Its translation is CASTGQGGGTEAFF.

This clone was seen once. The chain recombines TRBV9 with TRBJ2-7; D is unresolved. V was trimmed by 2 bases and J by 2 bases, leaving 20 bases between them. The CDR3 is 17 residues long. Per germline, CDR1 SGDLS and CDR2 YYNGEE. CDR3 in amino acids: CASSVTPDPRTPYEQYF. The CDR3 coding sequence is TGTGCCAGCAGCGTCACTCCGGACCCTAGGACCCCCTACGAGCAGTACTTC.

The chain is built from TRBV5-5 and TRBJ1-5; D is ambiguous. The CDR3 extends over 16 amino acids. V lost 0 bases, J lost 3 bases, and 13 bases lay in between. CDR1 and CDR2 (germline): SGHKS, YYEKEE (reference sequence). Here the CDR3 reads CASSLGVSTSNQPQHF. The CDR3 DNA sequence: TGTGCCAGCAGCTTGGGGGTCAGTACCTCCAATCAGCCCCAGCATTTT.

The DNA for the CDR3 is TGTGCCAGCAGCCGGGGACAGGGGACCGGGGAGCTGTTTTTT. Encoded protein: CASSRGQGTGELFF. J is TRBJ2-2 and V is TRBV28; 10 bases match TRBD1. Germline CDR1 MDHEN, CDR2 SYDVKM. Trimming at V came to 6 bases and at J to 5 bases, leaving 3 bases not matched to a gene. This CDR3 region has 14 residues.

This clone has just one count. The chain recombines TRBV5-4 with TRBJ2-3; D remains ambiguous. V lost 0 bases, J lost 4 bases, and 3 bases lay in between. The CDR3 spans 12 residues. CDR1 and CDR2 from the germline V gene are SGHNT and YYREEE (reference sequence). The CDR3 DNA reads TGTGCCAGCAGCTTGGATCCAGATACGCAGTATTTT. This translates into CASSLDPDTQYF.

The chain is built from TRBV30 and TRBJ2-5, with a weak D call TRBD2 (5 bases). V lost 0 bases to trimming and J lost 5 bases, with 10 bases between them. This CDR3 has 13 residues. Germline CDR1 is GTSNPN and CDR2 is SVGIG (reference sequence). CDR3 bases: TGTGCCTGGAGTGTGACGCGGAGGGAGACCCAGTACTTC. It encodes CAWSVTRRETQYF.

This clone has just one count. This CDR3 reads CASSQDGGNIKNTEAFF. In nucleotides, the CDR3 is TGCGCCAGCAGCCAAGACGGCGGGAACATTAAAAACACTGAAGCTTTCTTT. V is TRBV4-1 and J is TRBJ1-1; no clear D gene. The germline V gene encodes CDR1 MGHRA and CDR2 YSYEKL. This CDR3 has 17 residues. Trimming removed 0 bases from V and 2 bases from J, with 16 bases in between.

CDR3 bases: TGTGCCAGCAGAGGGAGTAACGAGCAGTACTTC. This encodes CASRGSNEQYF. The chain uses TRBV2 and TRBJ2-7, with D possibly TRBD2 on 5 matching bases. Germline loops: CDR1 SNHLY, CDR2 FYNNEI. This CDR3 has 11 amino acids. V was shortened by 6 bases and J by 5 bases, with 8 bases between the two germline ends.

The chain employs TRBV7-9 and TRBJ2-2; D might be TRBD2 (6 bases). In germline, CDR1 is SEHNR, CDR2 FQNEAQ (reference sequence). Trimming left V 0 bases short and J 6 bases short, with 14 bases between. The CDR3 extends over 16 amino acids. CDR3 region: CASSLAGAGRSGELFF. CDR3 sequence (DNA): TGTGCCAGCAGCTTAGCTGGAGCAGGGAGGTCCGGGGAGCTGTTTTTT.

The chain joins TRBV5-1 to TRBJ2-1; D not resolved. With 0 bases removed from V and 8 bases from J, the gap between germline ends came to 15 bases. The CDR3 totals 15 residues. CDR1 and CDR2 (germline): SGHRS, YFSETQ. CDR3 residues: CASSLESEYVDEQFF. The CDR3 nucleotides are TGCGCCAGCAGCTTGGAATCGGAGTATGTCGATGAGCAGTTCTTC.

V usage is TRBV30 and J usage is TRBJ1-2; 7 nucleotides line up with TRBD1. Per the germline V gene, CDR1 is GTSNPN and CDR2 is SVGIG (reference sequence). This CDR3 region has 12 residues. The trim removed 3 bases at V and 7 bases at J, leaving 5 bases unmatched. CDR3 in amino acids: CAWSPGQPGYTF. The CDR3, as DNA: TGTGCCTGGAGCCCGGGACAGCCTGGCTACACCTTC.

A few counts support this clone. The chain couples TRBV7-9 to TRBJ1-5; D ambiguous. CDR3 length: 15 amino acids. V lost 1 base, J lost 0 bases, and 7 bases lay in between. Per the germline V gene, CDR1 is SEHNR and CDR2 is FQNEAQ (reference sequence). CDR3 in amino acids: CASSLGPGSNQPQHF. The DNA for the CDR3 is TGTGCCAGCAGCTTAGGTCCCGGTAGCAATCAGCCCCAGCATTTT.

CDR3 nucleotides: TGTGCCAGCAGCTTGAGAGGAGCTGAAGCTTTCTTT. It is translated as CASSLRGAEAFF. V and J are TRBV5-5 and TRBJ1-1; D gene uncertain. CDR1 SGHKS and CDR2 YYEKEE come from the germline V gene (reference sequence). Trimming removed 1 base from V and 6 bases from J, with 7 bases in between. The CDR3 is 12 residues long.

This chain's CDR3 is CASSQVVAGGPGNEQFF. In DNA, the CDR3 is TGCGCCAGCAGCCAAGTCGTAGCGGGGGGGCCAGGCAATGAGCAGTTCTTC. The chain uses TRBV4-3 and TRBJ2-1, with 11 bases matching TRBD2. Germline V lookup: CDR1 LGHNA, CDR2 YSLEER. J gave up 6 bases and V 1 base, and 8 bases lay outside the gene matches. The CDR3 spans 17 residues.

The rearrangement links TRBV6-5 to TRBJ2-7; D remains ambiguous. Trimming left V 2 bases short and J 7 bases short, with 15 bases between. The CDR3 is 14 residues long. Germline V gives CDR1 MNHEY, CDR2 SVGAGI. The CDR3 DNA sequence: TGTGCCAGCAGTTACAGCAGGTCGGCGTTAGAGCAGTACTTC. This encodes CASSYSRSALEQYF.

The chain links TRBV7-6 to TRBJ2-1; 12 nucleotides align to TRBD2. V dropped 5 bases and J dropped 8; count of bases not matched to a gene: 10. The length of the CDR3 is 16 residues. CDR1 and CDR2 from the germline V gene are SGHVS and FNYEAQ. CDR3 bases: TGTGCCAGCAGCCCCGCTAGCGGGGGGGCCGGGCATGAGCAGTTCTTC. Translated, it gives CASSPASGGAGHEQFF. The variable domain in full, completed from reference TRBV7-6 and TRBJ2-1, reads GAGVSQSPRYKVTKRGQDVALRCDPISGHVSLYWYRQALGQGPEFLTYFNYEAQQDKSGLPNDRFSAERPEGSISTLTIQRTEQRDSAMYRCASSPASGGAGHEQFFGPGTRLTVL.

The rearrangement uses TRBV5-1 and TRBJ2-3, with unresolved D. Trimming removed 0 bases at V and 5 bases at J, with 10 bases between. The CDR3 runs to 14 residues. In germline, CDR1 is SGHRS, CDR2 YFSETQ. CDR3 sequence reads: CASSLAGPVDTQYF. The CDR3 nucleotides are TGCGCCAGCAGCTTGGCGGGCCCGGTAGATACGCAGTATTTT.

This clone occurred a few times. The chain joins TRBV6-5 to TRBJ2-3; 12 bases map to TRBD2. The CDR3 has 16 amino acids. Trimming cost V 2 bases and J 10 bases; bases outside gene matches: 10. Germline V gene data show CDR1 as MNHEY and CDR2 as SVGAGI. Here the CDR3 reads CASSYSLTSGGRAQYF. The DNA of the CDR3 is TGTGCCAGCAGTTACAGTTTGACTAGCGGGGGAAGGGCGCAGTATTTT.

The chain joins TRBV28 to TRBJ2-4, with D tentatively TRBD2 (6 bases). V was clipped by 2 bases and J by 1 base, with 9 bases between them. The CDR3 length is 15 residues. Germline V gene data show CDR1 as MDHEN and CDR2 as SYDVKM. The CDR3 DNA reads TGTGCCAGCAGTTTAGGCGGGGAGGCCAAAAACATTCAGTACTTC. The encoded protein is CASSLGGEAKNIQYF.

The rearrangement joins TRBV29-1 to TRBJ2-3, with D possibly matching TRBD2 (5 bases). This CDR3 has 12 amino acids. Between the trimmed V and J ends, which lost 7 bases and 2 bases, there was a span of 10 bases. CDR1 is SQVTM and CDR2 is ANQGSEA in the germline V gene. DNA for the CDR3: TGCAGCGCCCGACTATTCACAGATACGCAGTATTTT. Encoded protein: CSARLFTDTQYF.

This clone appeared once. The chain joins TRBV9 to TRBJ2-1, with TRBD2 matching over 8 bases. The junction had 9 bases not matched to a gene; V was cut back by 3 bases and J by 4 bases. This CDR3 comprises 16 residues. Germline CDR1 reads SGDLS; CDR2 reads YYNGEE. The CDR3 here is CASSAPGVAGYNEQFF. The CDR3 nucleotides are TGTGCCAGCAGCGCCCCTGGGGTAGCGGGATACAATGAGCAGTTCTTC.

V and J are TRBV7-2 and TRBJ1-1, with D hard to call. Per germline, CDR1 SGHTA and CDR2 FQGNSA. V lost 5 bases to trimming and J lost 0 bases, with 7 bases between them. The CDR3 has 13 amino acids. This chain's CDR3 is CASSGRVNTEAFF. The CDR3, as DNA: TGTGCCAGCAGCGGGAGGGTGAACACTGAAGCTTTCTTT.

The chain has TRBV2 and TRBJ1-1; D is uncertain. V lost 0 bases, J lost 10 bases, and 12 bases lay in between. The CDR3 extends over 13 amino acids. Per germline, CDR1 SNHLY and CDR2 FYNNEI. The CDR3 sequence: CASSEALRISAFF. As DNA, the CDR3 is TGTGCCAGCAGTGAAGCGCTTCGGATTTCAGCTTTCTTT. The entire variable domain, with the rest obtained from reference TRBV2 and TRBJ1-1, is as follows: EPEVTQTPSHQVTQMGQEVILRCVPISNHLYFYWYRQILGQKVEFLVSFYNNEISEKSEIFDDQFSVERPDGSNFTLKIRSTKLEDSAMYFCASSEALRISAFFGQGTRLTVV.